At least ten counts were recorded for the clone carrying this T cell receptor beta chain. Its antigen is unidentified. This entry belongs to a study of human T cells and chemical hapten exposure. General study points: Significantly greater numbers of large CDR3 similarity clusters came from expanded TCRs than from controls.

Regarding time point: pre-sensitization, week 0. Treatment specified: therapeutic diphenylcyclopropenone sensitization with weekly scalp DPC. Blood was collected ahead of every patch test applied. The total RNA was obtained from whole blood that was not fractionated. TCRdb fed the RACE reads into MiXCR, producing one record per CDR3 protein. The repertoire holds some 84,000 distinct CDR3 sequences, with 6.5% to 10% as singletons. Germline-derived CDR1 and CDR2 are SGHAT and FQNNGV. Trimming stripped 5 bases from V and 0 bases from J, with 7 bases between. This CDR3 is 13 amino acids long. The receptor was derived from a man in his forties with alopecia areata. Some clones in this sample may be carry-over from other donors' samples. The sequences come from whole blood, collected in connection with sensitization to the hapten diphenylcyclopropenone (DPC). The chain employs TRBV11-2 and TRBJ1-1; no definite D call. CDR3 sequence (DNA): TGTGCCAGCAGCCAGACCTTGAACACTGAAGCTTTCTTT. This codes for CASSQTLNTEAFF.